These 14 T cell receptor beta chains came from one sample sequenced in a study of blood T cell repertoires in COVID-19. Clones were sequenced by immunoSEQ multiplex PCR, and TCRdb holds only the in-frame ones, with some missing. This table holds about 270,000 clones, approximately 85% found once. Sequencing was carried out using PBMCs or T cells enriched from blood (not recorded which). The receptor source for this set is a woman in her fifties or sixties with acute COVID-19.

The chain combines TRBV27 with TRBJ1-1; 7 nucleotides match TRBD1. Per germline, CDR1 MNHEY and CDR2 SMNVEV (reference sequence). This CDR3 region has 15 residues. With V trimmed by 4 bases and J by 2 bases, 7 bases remained unmatched. CDR3 sequence: CASSSYGTANTEAFF. The CDR3 DNA follows: TGTGCCAGCAGTTCATACGGGACAGCCAACACTGAAGCTTTCTTT.

The J gene is TRBJ1-5, the V gene TRBV5-8; possible D gene TRBD1, 5 bases. The length of the CDR3 is 12 residues. V shed 1 base and J shed 7 bases, with 6 bases lying between them. The V gene's germline CDR1 is SGHTS and CDR2 YDEGEE. CDR3 loop: CASSLWGQPQHF. The CDR3 DNA is TGTGCCAGCAGCTTGTGGGGCCAGCCCCAGCATTTT.

The rearrangement uses TRBV5-1 and TRBJ1-1; D unresolved. Germline CDR1 SGHRS, CDR2 YFSETQ. Trimming took off 4 bases at V and 1 base at J, with 11 bases between the two ends. The CDR3 consists of 14 residues. CDR3 sequence reads: CASSRDTRNTEAFF. The CDR3, as DNA: TGCGCCAGCAGCAGAGACACCCGGAACACTGAAGCTTTCTTT.

The chain links TRBV10-3 to TRBJ1-1; a weak D match, TRBD1 (6 bases). Germline values: CDR1 ENHRY, CDR2 SYGVKD. This CDR3 is built from 18 residues. Trimming took 3 bases from V and 2 from J, leaving 22 bases between them. CDR3: CAISDGGITLGGNTEAFF. Here the CDR3 DNA reads TGTGCCATCAGTGATGGTGGTATAACCCTAGGGGGAAACACTGAAGCTTTCTTT.

This clone appeared a few times. The rearrangement joins TRBV19 to TRBJ1-2; D may be TRBD1 (6 bases). Trimming removed 7 bases from V and 6 bases from J, with 18 bases in between. CDR3 length: 14 amino acids. Germline assignment: CDR1 LNHDA and CDR2 SQIVND (reference sequence). CDR3 coding DNA: TGTGCCAGTACCGACAACGCGGGGGGCCATGGCTACACCTTC. It yields the protein CASTDNAGGHGYTF. The full variable domain, with the rest looked up from reference TRBV19 and TRBJ1-2, is DGGITQSPKYLFRKEGQNVTLSCEQNLNHDAMYWYRQDPGQGLRLIYYSQIVNDFQKGDIAEGYSVSREKKESFPLTVTSAQKNPTAFYLCASTDNAGGHGYTFGSGTRLTVV.

This rearrangement joins TRBV5-4 to TRBJ2-5; D not certain. Germline V gene data show CDR1 as SGHNT and CDR2 as YYREEE (reference sequence). Deletions cut 5 bases from V and 3 bases from J, with 5 bases between. There are 11 residues in the CDR3. The DNA for the CDR3 is TGTGCCAGCAGATTTAAAGAGACCCAGTACTTC. Encoded protein: CASRFKETQYF.

The chain recombines TRBV6-2 or TRBV6-3 with TRBJ1-5; tentative D call: TRBD1 (6 bases). Trimming took 5 bases from V and 6 from J, leaving 14 bases between them. This CDR3 comprises 14 residues. Germline V CDR1 and CDR2: MNHEY, SVGEGT. CDR3 residues: CASSRSGGSQPQHF. As DNA, the CDR3 is TGTGCCAGCAGTCGATCGGGGGGCAGTCAGCCCCAGCATTTT.

This clone was seen a handful of times. The chain has TRBV12-3 or TRBV12-4 and TRBJ2-5, with D perhaps matching TRBD2 (6 bases). Trimming removed 8 bases from V and 2 bases from J, with 12 bases in between. This CDR3 comprises 13 residues. CDR3 loop: CASGIAEQETQYF. The CDR3 DNA is TGTGCCAGCGGAATAGCGGAGCAAGAGACCCAGTACTTC.

This clone showed up just a few times. The CDR3 nucleotides are TGTGCCTGGAGCTCTTCCGTCGGTGGCTACACCTTC. Amino acid sequence: CAWSSSVGGYTF. V and J are TRBV30 and TRBJ1-2; no clear D gene. Germline V gene data show CDR1 as GTSNPN and CDR2 as SVGIG (reference sequence). V was pared by 3 bases and J by 7 bases, with 12 bases between. The CDR3 sequence is 12 residues long.

CDR3 sequence: CASSRLTVGGTNYGYTF. The DNA for the CDR3 is TGTGCCAGCAGTCGCCTTACCGTAGGGGGAACAAACTATGGCTACACCTTC. V usage is TRBV6-6 and J usage is TRBJ1-2; D is perhaps TRBD1 (6 bases). CDR1 is MNHNY, CDR2 SVGAGI, per germline (reference sequence). V gave up 5 bases and J gave up 2 bases, with 21 bases separating them. The CDR3 runs 17 residues.

The chain carries TRBV9 and TRBJ1-4; TRBD1 is a possible D gene (6 bases). Germline V gene sequence: CDR1 SGDLS, CDR2 YYNGEE. This CDR3 comprises 13 residues. V was trimmed by 1 base and J by 7 bases, leaving 8 bases between them. CDR3 protein: CASSVQTGEKLFF. The CDR3 nucleotides read TGTGCCAGCAGCGTACAGACAGGTGAAAAACTGTTTTTT.

V usage is TRBV19 and J usage is TRBJ1-3, with D unresolved. The germline V and J ends were trimmed by 7 bases and 0 bases, with 13 bases remaining between them. The CDR3 runs to 15 residues. CDR1 LNHDA and CDR2 SQIVND come from the germline V gene (reference sequence). The DNA for the CDR3 is TGTGCCAGTAAGGAACAGCCTATCTCTGGAAACACCATATATTTT. This codes for CASKEQPISGNTIYF.

This clone was seen just once. V usage is TRBV7-6 and J usage is TRBJ1-2; D gene unclear. V shed 3 bases and J shed 1 base, with 21 bases lying between them. Germline V CDR1 and CDR2: SGHVS, FNYEAQ. The CDR3 is 18 residues long. This CDR3 reads CASSFSLNRGLDNYGYTF. CDR3 nucleotide sequence: TGTGCCAGCAGCTTTAGCCTCAACAGAGGACTGGATAACTATGGCTACACCTTC.

V usage is TRBV4-1 and J usage is TRBJ1-4, with 7 bases lining up with TRBD1. This CDR3 is 14 amino acids long. Germline CDR1 MGHRA, CDR2 YSYEKL. Unmatched junction bases numbered 5, after V lost 0 bases and J lost 10 bases. As DNA, the CDR3 is TGCGCCAGCAGCCAAGAAGAAGGGGGCGGAAAACTGTTTTTT. As protein: CASSQEEGGGKLFF.